Sequencing of this T cell receptor beta chain was carried out in a study of blood T cell repertoires in COVID-19. Study overall: Samples taken during acute and convalescent COVID-19 were collected in the United States, Italy and Spain. PBMCs, B-cell-depleted T cells, or T cells were the source of the cDNA or gDNA that made up the material.

Here immunoSEQ multiplex PCR was the method, and the copy in TCRdb shows in-frame clones only, minus some. The table lists approximately 200,000 clones, roughly 84% of them singletons. CDR3 length: 15 amino acids. The source material was peripheral blood. This TCR was recovered from a woman in her twenties or thirties who had recovered from COVID-19. The V and J genes are TRBV12-2 and TRBJ1-3. TRBV12-2 is a documented pseudogene. CDR3 nucleotides: TGTGCAAGTCGCCTCCTACCTTCTAGCCGAAACACCATATATTTT. Translating it yields CASRLLPSSRNTIYF.